This T cell receptor beta chain stems from a study of OX40 agonist ivuxolimab in advanced cancers. Produced via immunoSEQ multiplex PCR; TCRdb's table is partial and in-frame only. The sample contains about 59,000 clones, about 87% of which appear only once. Baseline, cycle 4 day 1, and cycle 7 day 1 were the blood sampling points. CDR3 length: 14 residues. The germline CDR1 and CDR2 sequences are LNHDA and SQIVND (reference sequence). V dropped 6 bases and J dropped 3 bases, with 12 bases sitting between them. This material consisted of CD4+ or CD8+ T cells sorted from blood, taken in a trial of the OX40 agonist ivuxolimab. The sequence was collected from an adult with an advanced solid tumor such as melanoma, head and neck, liver or kidney cancer. This chain uses TRBV19 with TRBJ1-3, with D possibly TRBD1 on 5 matching bases. CDR3 nucleotide sequence: TGTGCCAGTAGGTCTCGGGGCGGTGGAAACACCATATATTTT. This gives the protein CASRSRGGGNTIYF.